Below, 17 T cell receptor beta chains from the same sample are listed, as sequenced in a study of T cell repertoires in cytomegalovirus infection. Each CDR3 protein is one row after TCRdb ran MiXCR on the reads. The data contain hundreds of thousands of distinct CDR3 sequences, 6% to 8% of them seen just once; the ten biggest clones take up roughly 6.5%. The sample comprised PBMCs. These receptors came from a human donor in good health (CMV status not recorded). Some clones in this sample may be carry-over from other donors' samples.

This clonotype was seen only a few times. The rearrangement uses TRBV12-3 or TRBV12-4 and TRBJ1-5; a weak D match, TRBD1 (6 bases). This CDR3 region has 17 residues. The V gene lost 4 bases and the J gene lost 4 bases, with 20 bases spanning the gap. The CDR3 region has the DNA TGTGCCAGCAGTTCCCCAGGGGCACAGGGACGGAATCAGCCCCAGCATTTT. It yields the protein CASSSPGAQGRNQPQHF.

This clonotype came up many times. V gene TRBV23-1 combines with J gene TRBJ2-5; D perhaps matches TRBD2 (5 bases). TRBV23-1 is flagged as an ORF with uncertain function. Trimming took 0 bases from V and 1 from J, leaving 9 bases between them. The CDR3 totals 15 residues. CDR3 nucleotide sequence: TGCGCCAGCAGTCAATCGGTCGCGGGCCAAGAGACCCAGTACTTC. It specifies CASSQSVAGQETQYF.

This clonotype was seen repeatedly, ten times or more. The CDR3 is CASSLKGGALNEQFF. CDR3 bases: TGCGCCAGCAGCTTGAAAGGGGGGGCCCTCAATGAGCAGTTCTTC. This sequence joins TRBV5-1 and TRBJ2-1; possible D gene TRBD2, 7 bases. The ends were cut back, 1 base at V and 6 bases at J, with 14 bases in the middle. Germline V lookup: CDR1 SGHRS, CDR2 YFSETQ. CDR3 size: 15 residues.

This clonotype has at least ten counts. This chain connects TRBV12-3 or TRBV12-4 to TRBJ2-7; the D is unclear. This CDR3 is 13 amino acids long. V lost 3 bases to trimming and J lost 0 bases, with 6 bases between them. CDR3 protein: CASSFFPSYEQYF. The CDR3 DNA reads TGTGCCAGCAGTTTTTTTCCCTCCTACGAGCAGTACTTC.

In its sample, this clonotype was seen many times. V and J are TRBV12-3 or TRBV12-4 and TRBJ1-5; the D gene is possibly TRBD1 (6 bases). V lost 6 bases to trimming and J lost 3 bases, with 9 bases between them. CDR3 length: 13 amino acids. CDR3 protein: CASRWTVNQPQHF. DNA for the CDR3: TGTGCCAGCAGATGGACAGTCAATCAGCCCCAGCATTTT.

The table lists this clonotype with many counts. V and J are TRBV6-2 or TRBV6-3 and TRBJ2-1; D call uncertain. V lost 1 base and J 8 bases, leaving 6 bases between the germline ends. The CDR3 spans 12 residues. Per the germline V gene, CDR1 is MNHEY and CDR2 is SVGEGT. This chain's CDR3 is CASSYYLDEQFF. CDR3 sequence (DNA): TGTGCCAGCAGTTACTATTTGGATGAGCAGTTCTTC.

At least ten counts were recorded for this clonotype. The chain employs TRBV10-1 and TRBJ2-2; D gene ambiguous. V lost 0 bases and J 6 bases, leaving 8 bases between the germline ends. Germline assignment: CDR1 WNHNN and CDR2 SYGVQD (reference sequence). The CDR3 totals 14 residues. CDR3 nucleotide sequence: TGCGCCAGCAGTGAGTCGGTCCGGTCCGGGGAGCTGTTTTTT. Residues: CASSESVRSGELFF.

V usage is TRBV6-2 or TRBV6-3 and J usage is TRBJ2-2; 9 bases line up with TRBD1. The V gene's germline CDR1 is MNHEY and CDR2 SVGEGT. The V gene end was trimmed by 5 bases and the J gene end by 5 bases; junction bases not matched to a gene: 12. The CDR3 contains 17 residues. The CDR3 spells CASSDPTGQGRTGELFF. The CDR3 nucleotides are TGTGCCAGCAGTGACCCTACGGGACAGGGACGAACCGGGGAGCTGTTTTTT.

This clonotype came up many times. This sequence joins TRBV12-3 or TRBV12-4 and TRBJ1-1; 11 nucleotides agree with TRBD1. Trimming at V came to 7 bases and at J to 5 bases, leaving 9 bases not matched to a gene. The CDR3 runs 15 residues. In DNA, the CDR3 is TGTGCCAGCACCCCCGGGACAGGGGGTATTACTGAAGCTTTCTTT. Translated: CASTPGTGGITEAFF.

There are many counts of this clonotype. A read error may produce the germline difference seen at one junction end. The genes are TRBV20-1 and TRBJ2-7, with D unresolved. The CDR3 has 11 amino acids. Germline assignment: CDR1 DFQATT and CDR2 SNEGSKA (reference sequence). The CDR3 spells CSANAGVDQSF. The CDR3 nucleotides read TGCAGTGCTAACGCTGGGGTAGATCAAAGCTTC.

This clonotype turned up a few times. V and J are TRBV10-3 and TRBJ1-3; 11 bases map to TRBD1. This CDR3 comprises 14 residues. Per germline, CDR1 ENHRY and CDR2 SYGVKD. V shed 7 bases, J shed 15 bases, and the junction held 14 bases outside the gene matches. CDR3 nucleotide sequence: TGTGCCATCACCGACCGTCTATCCGGGACAGGGGGATATTTT. As protein: CAITDRLSGTGGYF.

This clonotype was counted ten times or more. V gene TRBV6-5 combines with J gene TRBJ1-5; D remains unclear. There are 14 residues in the CDR3. V lost 0 bases and J 7 bases, leaving 10 bases between the germline ends. Germline loops: CDR1 MNHEY, CDR2 SVGAGI. DNA for the CDR3: TGTGCCAGCAGTTACTCGATGACTGAACAGCCCCAGCATTTT. As protein: CASSYSMTEQPQHF.

This clonotype was counted a few times. The rearrangement links TRBV11-2 to TRBJ2-3; the D is unclear. Germline V gives CDR1 SGHAT, CDR2 FQNNGV. Trimming took off 1 base at V and 4 bases at J, with 9 bases between the two ends. CDR3 length: 14 amino acids. The CDR3 DNA sequence: TGTGCCAGCAGCTTAGGGACCGGGCCAGATACGCAGTATTTT. It specifies CASSLGTGPDTQYF.

This clonotype came up many times. The J gene is TRBJ1-5, the V gene TRBV6-2 or TRBV6-3; D is unresolved. There are 15 residues in the CDR3. CDR1 and CDR2 from the germline V gene are MNHEY and SVGEGT. Trimming took off 5 bases at V and 11 bases at J, with 22 bases between the two ends. CDR3 amino acids: CASSLPPGGSRAQHF. For the CDR3, the DNA is TGTGCCAGCAGTCTACCCCCGGGAGGATCCCGGGCCCAGCATTTT.

This clonotype turned up a few times. The rearrangement joins TRBV5-5 to TRBJ1-1; 7 nucleotides match TRBD1. Trimming cost V 4 bases and J 1 base; bases outside gene matches: 7. The CDR3 consists of 15 residues. Germline V gives CDR1 SGHKS, CDR2 YYEKEE (reference sequence). This chain's CDR3 is CASSKDYRGNTEAFF. The CDR3 nucleotides are TGTGCCAGCAGCAAAGACTACAGGGGGAACACTGAAGCTTTCTTT.

The V call is TRBV20-1, the J call TRBJ1-2; 8 positions match TRBD1. The germline gives CDR1 DFQATT, CDR2 SNEGSKA (reference sequence). This CDR3 has 14 residues. This chain's CDR3 is CSSSGTGPSLGYTF. The CDR3 DNA follows: TGCAGCTCATCGGGGACAGGTCCTTCTCTGGGCTACACCTTC.

This clonotype was counted at least ten times. The chain has TRBV29-1 and TRBJ2-5; D call uncertain. This CDR3 has 13 residues. V lost 4 bases, J lost 9 bases, and 18 bases lay in between. Germline V gives CDR1 SQVTM, CDR2 ANQGSEA. For the CDR3, the DNA is TGCAGCGTTGGGACCTTGGCTAAAGAATCCCAGTACTTC. Amino acid sequence: CSVGTLAKESQYF.